This paragraph covers one TCR beta chain sequence. Its target is unknown. The data originate from a study of T cells after yellow fever vaccination. General study results and limits: Contaminants from the bulk population, in the form of abundant clonotypes, could be found in FACS-sorted repertoires. Peaking on day 5 versus 15, the secondary response was faster but weaker.

Via MiXCR, TCRdb re-called the 5' RACE reads, giving one row per CDR3 protein. Here the sample spans just under 600,000 distinct CDR3 sequences, around an eighth being singletons. The CDR3 consists of 17 residues. Germline V gene lookup returns CDR1 SGHKS and CDR2 YYEKEE (reference sequence). Trimming removed 0 bases from V and 3 bases from J; junction bases left unmatched: 10. V is TRBV5-5 and J is TRBJ2-7, with 9 nucleotides matching TRBD1. The clonotype comes from a man aged 30 to 39 who received the YFV17D yellow fever vaccine. Material: PBMCs, obtained on the day of the yellow fever booster vaccination. The DNA of the CDR3 is TGTGCCAGCAGCTTGGGCCACAGACCGGGACAGGGCTACGAGCAGTACTTC. Translation: CASSLGHRPGQGYEQYF.